This entry lists 26 T cell receptor beta chains sequenced from one sample in a study of T cell repertoires in cytomegalovirus infection. Each CDR3 protein gets one entry after TCRdb re-called the reads with MiXCR. This repertoire shows around 750,000 distinct CDR3 sequences, less than 35% found once; its top ten account for around 12%. Their specific antigens are unknown. This sample comprised cultured CD8+ T cells from PBMCs, obtained from culture after CMV antigen stimulation. These receptors all stem from a human donor in good health (CMV status not recorded). Some clones in this sample may be carry-over from other donors' samples.

This chain connects TRBV20-1 to TRBJ2-5; 10 bases align to TRBD2. In germline, CDR1 is DFQATT, CDR2 SNEGSKA (reference sequence). The CDR3 extends over 18 amino acids. Germline trimming cut 6 bases from V and 2 bases from J; bases unmatched to any gene: 18. Here the CDR3 DNA reads TGCAGTGCCATGGACAGGAGCGGGGGGGCGATATGGCAAGAGACCCAGTACTTC. This encodes CSAMDRSGGAIWQETQYF.

V and J are TRBV6-1 and TRBJ1-1; D not resolved. V was trimmed by 2 bases and J by 0 bases, leaving 10 bases between them. The CDR3 has 15 amino acids. Germline lookup yields CDR1 MNHNS and CDR2 SASEGT. Here the CDR3 reads CASSENPYMNTEAFF. CDR3 in DNA: TGTGCCAGCAGTGAAAATCCTTACATGAACACTGAAGCTTTCTTT.

This sequence joins TRBV10-3 and TRBJ1-2, with unresolved D. Trimming shortened V by 11 bases and J by 6 bases, and 22 bases separated the two germline ends. The CDR3 length is 14 residues. Germline V gives CDR1 ENHRY, CDR2 SYGVKD. The CDR3 nucleotides are TGTGCCTCGCTCTCAACCGGGAAACCCCATGGCTACACCTTC. It specifies CASLSTGKPHGYTF.

The chain has TRBV20-1 and TRBJ1-1, with 9 bases identical to TRBD1. CDR3 length equals 15 residues. Germline values: CDR1 DFQATT, CDR2 SNEGSKA (reference sequence). Trimming at V came to 5 bases and at J to 5 bases, leaving 12 bases not matched to a gene. CDR3 loop: CSAGGQQGAVTEAFF. Written as DNA, the CDR3 is TGCAGTGCTGGGGGGCAACAGGGGGCGGTTACTGAAGCTTTCTTT.

This clonotype was detected a few times. The V call is TRBV11-2, the J call TRBJ2-7, with D possibly being TRBD2 (7 bases). Trimming took 5 bases from V and 2 from J, leaving 13 bases between them. The CDR3 extends over 14 amino acids. Germline CDR1 reads SGHAT; CDR2 reads FQNNGV. Here the CDR3 reads CASSGGGIPYEQYF. The CDR3 DNA reads TGTGCCAGCAGCGGGGGGGGCATACCCTACGAGCAGTACTTC. The entire variable domain, with the rest obtained from reference TRBV11-2 and TRBJ2-7, is as follows: EAGVAQSPRYKIIEKRQSVAFWCNPISGHATLYWYQQILGQGPKLLIQFQNNGVVDDSQLPKDRFSAERLKGVDSTLKIQPAKLEDSAVYLCASSGGGIPYEQYFGPGTRLTVT.

This clonotype was seen only a few times. The chain combines TRBV27 with TRBJ2-1, with TRBD1 as a possible D gene (6 bases). V was trimmed by 5 bases and J by 3 bases, leaving 17 bases between them. Germline V gene lookup returns CDR1 MNHEY and CDR2 SMNVEV (reference sequence). This CDR3 has 16 amino acids. CDR3 sequence: CASSSFRDTNYNEQFF. CDR3 sequence (DNA): TGTGCCAGCAGTAGCTTCCGGGACACAAACTACAATGAGCAGTTCTTC.

This clonotype was observed a handful of times. The chain employs TRBV7-9 and TRBJ1-6; 8 nucleotides match TRBD1. Germline V gene data show CDR1 as SEHNR and CDR2 as FQNEAQ (reference sequence). The J segment lost 7 bases and the V segment lost 0 bases, leaving 8 bases of the junction unmatched. This CDR3 has 17 residues. For the CDR3, the DNA is TGTGCCAGCAGCTTAGCGCCGGCAGGGGGCAAAAATTCACCCCTCCACTTT. Its protein product is CASSLAPAGGKNSPLHF.

This clonotype was observed a few times. The genes are TRBV7-2 and TRBJ1-3; D ambiguous. The CDR3 covers 15 residues. Looked up from germline, CDR1 is SGHTA and CDR2 is FQGNSA. The V and J ends lost 1 base and 0 bases respectively, with 7 bases between them. The CDR3 reads CASSLESSSGNTIYF. CDR3 nucleotide sequence: TGTGCCAGCAGCTTAGAGTCCAGCTCTGGAAACACCATATATTTT.

V usage is TRBV7-9 and J usage is TRBJ1-3; D remains ambiguous. CDR3 size: 15 residues. V was pared by 5 bases and J by 0 bases, with 11 bases between. The germline V gene encodes CDR1 SEHNR and CDR2 FQNEAQ (reference sequence). CDR3 coding DNA: TGTGCCAGCAGCGCCTGGCTCCACTCTGGAAACACCATATATTTT. This codes for CASSAWLHSGNTIYF. Looking up the rest from reference TRBV7-9 and TRBJ1-3 gives the full variable domain: DTGVSQNPRHKITKRGQNVTFRCDPISEHNRLYWYRQTLGQGPEFLTYFQNEAQLEKSRLLSDRFSAERPKGSFSTLEIQRTEQGDSAMYLCASSAWLHSGNTIYFGEGSWLTVV.

On this clonotype: The junction does not match germline at one end; this may be a read error. This chain joins TRBV5-1 and TRBJ2-7, with 9 bases aligning to TRBD1. CDR3 length equals 14 residues. Germline assignment: CDR1 SGHRS and CDR2 YFSETQ. Here the CDR3 reads CTSSLGTGPYEQYF. In nucleotides, the CDR3 is TGCACCAGCAGCTTGGGGACAGGGCCCTACGAGCAGTACTTC.

The rearrangement uses TRBV7-8 and TRBJ2-3, with TRBD2 matching 9 bases. CDR3 length: 14 amino acids. Germline assignment: CDR1 SGHVS and CDR2 FQNEAQ. V was clipped by 5 bases and J by 3 bases; unmatched bases: 3. CDR3 coding DNA: TGTGCCAGCAGCCGGACTAGCGTGACAGATACGCAGTATTTT. This sequence encodes CASSRTSVTDTQYF.

This clonotype turned up a few times. CDR3 DNA sequence: TGTGCCAGCAGCCCCTCCTCGGTCGACAGAACCAAAAACATTCAGTACTTC. It is translated as CASSPSSVDRTKNIQYF. This chain links TRBV2 with TRBJ2-4, with D tentatively TRBD1 (5 bases). Trimming pared 6 bases from V and 2 bases from J, leaving 20 bases between. Germline V gene data show CDR1 as SNHLY and CDR2 as FYNNEI. The CDR3 sequence is 17 residues long. Drawing the rest from reference TRBV2 and TRBJ2-4, the complete variable domain is EPEVTQTPSHQVTQMGQEVILRCVPISNHLYFYWYRQILGQKVEFLVSFYNNEISEKSEIFDDQFSVERPDGSNFTLKIRSTKLEDSAMYFCASSPSSVDRTKNIQYFGAGTRLSVL.

This clonotype has just a few counts. The chain carries TRBV5-5 and TRBJ2-5; 10 bases fit TRBD2. The CDR3 is 16 residues long. Germline lookup yields CDR1 SGHKS and CDR2 YYEKEE (reference sequence). The J segment lost 1 base and the V segment lost 2 bases, leaving 5 bases of the junction unmatched. The chain's CDR3 is CASSFGLAALQETQYF. The CDR3 DNA is TGTGCCAGCAGCTTTGGACTAGCGGCGCTCCAAGAGACCCAGTACTTC.

The rearrangement uses TRBV6-5 and TRBJ2-7; 8 bases match TRBD2. CDR1 and CDR2 from the germline V gene are MNHEY and SVGAGI. The CDR3 consists of 14 residues. With V trimmed by 5 bases and J by 2 bases, 5 bases remained unmatched. CDR3 bases: TGTGCCAGCAGTACGGGGGGGGCGACCTACGAGCAGTACTTC. Its protein is CASSTGGATYEQYF.

Notes on this clonotype: No conserved phenylalanine or tryptophan ends this CDR3, so it is likely a read error. The V and J genes are TRBV11-3 and TRBJ2-3; the match to TRBD1 covers 7 bases. Trimming cost V 5 bases and J 3 bases; bases outside gene matches: 8. CDR1 SGHNT and CDR2 YENEEA come from the germline V gene. The CDR3 spans 15 residues. This chain's CDR3 is CASSVRQGGTDTQYY. The CDR3 DNA sequence: TGTGCCAGCAGCGTCCGACAGGGTGGGACAGATACGCAGTATTAT.

This rearrangement joins TRBV7-4 to TRBJ1-1; D gene ambiguous. The CDR3 covers 15 residues. The V and J ends lost 2 bases and 4 bases respectively, with 14 bases between them. CDR1 is SGHVT and CDR2 is SQSDAQ in the germline V gene. CDR3 amino acids: CASSLFEASSTEAFF. The CDR3 coding sequence is TGTGCCAGCAGCTTATTTGAAGCCAGCAGCACTGAAGCTTTCTTT. The full variable domain, with the rest looked up from reference TRBV7-4 and TRBJ1-1, is GAGVSQSPRYKVAKRGRDVALRCDSISGHVTLYWYRQTLGQGSEVLTYSQSDAQRDKSGRPSGRFSAERPERSVSTLKIQRTEQGDSAVYLCASSLFEASSTEAFFGQGTRLTVV.

Ten or more counts support this clonotype. DNA of the CDR3: TGTGCCAGCAGCACACAGGGGTCCCACAATGAGCAGTTCTTC. Translating gives CASSTQGSHNEQFF. The V call is TRBV7-6, the J call TRBJ2-1, with 7 bases that match TRBD1. This CDR3 has 14 residues. The germline V gene encodes CDR1 SGHVS and CDR2 FNYEAQ. The junction had 6 bases not matched to a gene; V was cut back by 5 bases and J by 5 bases.

This clonotype was detected a few times. The CDR3, as DNA: TGTGCCAGTCGGAAAGGGAGTTCACCCCTCCACTTT. Its protein product is CASRKGSSPLHF. V and J are TRBV12-3 or TRBV12-4 and TRBJ1-6, with D unresolved. The CDR3 is 12 residues long. V was trimmed by 9 bases and J by 9 bases, leaving 12 bases between them.

The V gene is TRBV7-3, the J gene TRBJ2-5, with D hard to call. Germline loops: CDR1 SGHTA, CDR2 FQGTGA. Between the trimmed V and J ends, which lost 4 bases and 0 bases, there was a span of 12 bases. This CDR3 is built from 15 residues. CDR3 in amino acids: CASSSIDKDQETQYF. CDR3 DNA: TGTGCCAGCAGCTCAATCGACAAGGACCAAGAGACCCAGTACTTC. The variable domain in full, with the rest retrieved from reference TRBV7-3 and TRBJ2-5, is GAGVSQTPSNKVTEKGKYVELRCDPISGHTALYWYRQSLGQGPEFLIYFQGTGAADDSGLPNDRFFAVRPEGSVSTLKIQRTERGDSAVYLCASSSIDKDQETQYFGPGTRLLVL.

The chain has TRBV27 and TRBJ2-1; D remains unclear. Germline CDR1 and CDR2: MNHEY and SMNVEV (reference sequence). The CDR3 spans 16 residues. The V end was cut by 4 bases, the J end by 8 bases, with 21 bases between. CDR3 nucleotide sequence: TGTGCCAGCAGTTCGACCCTTATTAGGCCTCTGGATGAGCAGTTCTTC. As protein: CASSSTLIRPLDEQFF.

The chain joins TRBV9 to TRBJ2-5; 10 bases map to TRBD2. The CDR3 is 18 amino acids. With 4 bases clipped from V and 5 bases from J, the junction kept 17 bases outside the gene matches. CDR1 is SGDLS, CDR2 YYNGEE, per germline. CDR3 sequence reads: CASSPGAEGLAGAETQYF. The CDR3 DNA reads TGTGCCAGCAGCCCCGGCGCCGAGGGGCTAGCGGGGGCTGAGACCCAGTACTTC.

This clonotype has just a few counts. This sequence joins TRBV12-3 or TRBV12-4 and TRBJ1-1; D ambiguous. Trimming stripped 2 bases from V and 5 bases from J, with 9 bases between. CDR3 length: 13 amino acids. CDR3 DNA sequence: TGTGCCAGCAGTTTATCGGGGTTAACTGAAGCTTTCTTT. Translation: CASSLSGLTEAFF.

The table lists this clonotype with a few counts. This chain uses TRBV7-9 with TRBJ2-3, with unresolved D. The germline gives CDR1 SEHNR, CDR2 FQNEAQ (reference sequence). The CDR3 has 16 amino acids. V lost 6 bases and J 0 bases, leaving 16 bases between the germline ends. CDR3 sequence: CASSLGWAPSTDTQYF. The DNA for the CDR3 is TGTGCCAGCAGTCTCGGCTGGGCCCCTAGCACAGATACGCAGTATTTT.

A word on this clonotype: A junction end diverges from the germline sequence, so it may reflect a read error. The chain combines TRBV12-3 or TRBV12-4 with TRBJ1-2, with TRBD1 matching over 11 bases. CDR3 size: 14 residues. CDR3 nucleotide sequence: TGTGCCAGCAGTGCGGGACAGGGGGACTACGGCTACACCTTC. Amino acid sequence: CASSAGQGDYGYTF.

This clonotype has more than one count but fewer than ten. The chain couples TRBV7-2 to TRBJ2-7; 7 bases line up with TRBD1. The CDR3 runs 14 residues. Germline V lookup: CDR1 SGHTA, CDR2 FQGNSA. Trimming removed 4 bases from V and 2 bases from J; junction bases left unmatched: 5. The CDR3 sequence is CASSYSGQTYEQYF. CDR3 sequence (DNA): TGTGCCAGCAGCTACTCGGGACAGACCTACGAGCAGTACTTC.

The chain recombines TRBV5-3 with TRBJ2-3; D is unresolved. TRBV5-3 is an ORF, and what it does is uncertain. The CDR3 length is 15 residues. V lost 0 bases, J lost 1 base, and 9 bases lay in between. The chain's CDR3 is CARSLAEDRTDTQYF. The CDR3 DNA is TGTGCCAGAAGCTTGGCCGAAGATCGCACAGATACGCAGTATTTT.